This T cell receptor (beta chain) was sequenced in a study of blood T cell repertoires in COVID-19. Per the original data handling: Quantification of nucleated cells was approximated via reference gene primer amplification. Libraries were prepared by immunoSEQ multiplex PCR; TCRdb keeps only in-frame clonotypes and omits some of them. The DNA was the basis for D and trimming; V, J and clone size are from that table. The sample lists fewer than 300,000 clones; approximately 90% were seen once. V was shortened by 1 base and J by 5 bases, with 20 bases between the two germline ends. CDR3 size: 17 residues.

Sequencing was carried out using peripheral blood. This TCR was recovered from a woman aged 45-65 years with COVID-19, enrolled during active disease. The chain couples TRBV23-1 to TRBJ1-2, with D perhaps matching TRBD1 (6 bases). TRBV23-1 belongs to the ORF category, with a function that is uncertain. CDR3 DNA sequence: TGCGCCAGCAGTCAATGGGGGCACGACAGAAACAAATATGGCTACACCTTC. Translating it yields CASSQWGHDRNKYGYTF.